This entry lists 24 T cell receptor beta chains sequenced from one sample in a study of blood T cell repertoires in COVID-19. Sequencing was performed with immunoSEQ multiplex PCR; in TCRdb, only in-frame clones are kept and a portion is missing. The repertoire holds about 230,000 clones, with more than 65% as singletons. Specimen: peripheral blood. The receptor source for this set is a woman older than 75 with acute or convalescent COVID-19.

The chain combines TRBV3-1 (or the pseudogene TRBV3-2) with TRBJ1-1, with 8 nucleotides matching TRBD1. CDR3 length equals 14 residues. Trimming removed 1 base from V and 5 bases from J; junction bases left unmatched: 3. Germline loops: CDR1 LGHDT, CDR2 YNNKEL (reference sequence). The chain's CDR3 is CASSQGQGSTEAFF. As DNA, the CDR3 is TGTGCCAGCAGCCAAGGACAGGGGAGTACTGAAGCTTTCTTT.

The rearrangement uses TRBV6-4 and TRBJ2-7, with D perhaps matching TRBD2 (6 bases). The CDR3 is 13 residues long. Germline V lookup: CDR1 MRHNA, CDR2 SNTAGT. The V and J ends lost 3 bases and 7 bases respectively, with 13 bases between them. The CDR3 reads CASSEGSSVEQYF. In DNA form, the CDR3 reads TGTGCCAGCAGTGAAGGGTCTAGCGTGGAGCAGTACTTC.

The rearrangement joins TRBV30 to TRBJ2-3, with 7 nucleotides matching TRBD2. Germline trimming cut 5 bases from V and 5 bases from J; bases unmatched to any gene: 7. CDR1 and CDR2 from the germline V gene are GTSNPN and SVGIG (reference sequence). The CDR3 totals 13 residues. DNA of the CDR3: TGTGCCTGGGATGGCGGGAGAGGAGATACGCAGTATTTT. Translated, it gives CAWDGGRGDTQYF.

J is TRBJ2-7 and V is TRBV13; 11 nucleotides match TRBD2. This CDR3 spans 16 amino acids. The germline gives CDR1 PRHDT, CDR2 FYEKMQ (reference sequence). Trimming removed 3 bases from V and 4 bases from J; junction bases left unmatched: 8. CDR3 residues: CASSLSPGLAVYEQYF. The CDR3 DNA reads as TGTGCCAGCAGCTTGTCTCCGGGACTAGCGGTTTACGAGCAGTACTTC.

CDR3 protein: CASSLDGRGSTDTQYF. In nucleotides, the CDR3 is TGCGCCAGCAGCTTGGATGGGAGGGGAAGCACAGATACGCAGTATTTT. This rearrangement joins TRBV5-1 to TRBJ2-3, with 7 nucleotides matching TRBD2. With V trimmed by 0 bases and J by 0 bases, 4 bases remained unmatched. Germline V CDR1 and CDR2: SGHRS, YFSETQ. There are 16 residues in the CDR3.

CDR3 residues: CASSLLQGVGSPLHF. The DNA for the CDR3 is TGTGCCAGCAGCCTTTTACAGGGGGTGGGTTCACCCCTCCACTTT. The V gene is TRBV5-5, the J gene TRBJ1-6, with 8 bases that match TRBD1. Per germline, CDR1 SGHKS and CDR2 YYEKEE (reference sequence). J lost 9 bases, V lost 4 bases, and 9 bases had no gene match. CDR3 length equals 15 residues.

The J gene is TRBJ1-5, the V gene TRBV6-5, with 7 bases fitting TRBD1. Germline assignment: CDR1 MNHEY and CDR2 SVGAGI. V lost 6 bases, J lost 3 bases, and 8 bases stayed unmatched. The CDR3 extends over 15 amino acids. In nucleotides, the CDR3 is TGTGCCAGCAGCCAAGGAGGGGGCGACAATCAGCCCCAGCATTTT. It yields the protein CASSQGGGDNQPQHF.

The CDR3 DNA sequence: TGTGCCAGTATGGGGGCAATAGCAGATACCTACAATGAGCAGTTCTTC. Residues: CASMGAIADTYNEQFF. The rearrangement uses TRBV19 and TRBJ2-1, with D possibly being TRBD1 (6 bases). The CDR3 is made up of 16 amino acids. Germline V CDR1 and CDR2: LNHDA, SQIVND (reference sequence). V lost 7 bases and J 2 bases, leaving 18 bases between the germline ends.

This chain's CDR3 is CASSMGQGAWYGYTF. Here the CDR3 DNA reads TGTGCCAGTAGTATGGGACAGGGGGCATGGTATGGCTACACCTTC. The chain recombines TRBV19 with TRBJ1-2; 12 bases fit TRBD1. The CDR3 totals 15 residues. Unmatched junction bases numbered 4, after V lost 3 bases and J lost 5 bases. Germline V lookup: CDR1 LNHDA, CDR2 SQIVND (reference sequence). The full variable domain, in which reference TRBV19 and TRBJ1-2 provide the parts outside the CDR3, is DGGITQSPKYLFRKEGQNVTLSCEQNLNHDAMYWYRQDPGQGLRLIYYSQIVNDFQKGDIAEGYSVSREKKESFPLTVTSAQKNPTAFYLCASSMGQGAWYGYTFGSGTRLTVV.

This clone was seen just once. The chain couples TRBV12-3 or TRBV12-4 to TRBJ2-1; 7 bases are shared with TRBD2. The CDR3 spans 12 residues. With 6 bases clipped from V and 9 bases from J, the junction kept 5 bases outside the gene matches. CDR3 in DNA: TGTGCCAGCAGCTGGGGGGGAAGTGAGCAGTTCTTC. Residues: CASSWGGSEQFF.

This clone showed up many times. The V gene is TRBV6-1, the J gene TRBJ1-6, with D unclear. Per the germline V gene, CDR1 is MNHNS and CDR2 is SASEGT. This CDR3 spans 13 amino acids. V lost 3 bases to trimming and J lost 9 bases, with 9 bases between them. DNA for the CDR3: TGTGCCAGCAGTGATTCCCGAGCTTCACCCCTCCACTTT. Protein sequence: CASSDSRASPLHF.

This sequence joins TRBV19 and TRBJ2-3, with 11 bases that match TRBD1. The junction had 3 bases not matched to a gene; V was cut back by 6 bases and J by 1 base. The CDR3 sequence is 15 residues long. CDR1 and CDR2 (germline): LNHDA, SQIVND (reference sequence). Written as DNA, the CDR3 is TGTGCCAGTAGGGAGGACAGGGGGCGCACAGATACGCAGTATTTT. It specifies CASREDRGRTDTQYF.

This chain joins TRBV7-2 and TRBJ1-4, with a weak D call TRBD1 (5 bases). This CDR3 region has 15 residues. V gave up 1 base and J gave up 4 bases, with 10 bases separating them. Germline CDR1 reads SGHTA; CDR2 reads FQGNSA. The CDR3 nucleotides read TGTGCCAGCAGCTTAGTAGGGGTCCTTAATGAAAAACTGTTTTTT. It yields the protein CASSLVGVLNEKLFF.

J is TRBJ2-3 and V is TRBV5-1; 9 positions agree with TRBD2. Germline V gene data show CDR1 as SGHRS and CDR2 as YFSETQ. This CDR3 comprises 17 residues. V lost 0 bases to trimming and J lost 0 bases; unmatched junction nucleotides: 5. The CDR3 DNA reads TGCGCCAGCAGCTTGGCCCCTAGCGGGACTAGCACAGATACGCAGTATTTT. As protein: CASSLAPSGTSTDTQYF.

The V and J genes are TRBV6-5 and TRBJ2-7; TRBD1 is a possible D gene (5 bases). Per germline, CDR1 MNHEY and CDR2 SVGAGI. V was pared by 6 bases and J by 2 bases, with 14 bases between. The CDR3 spans 14 residues. The CDR3 DNA follows: TGTGCCAGCAGGGGGCCGGCTGAGACCTACGAGCAGTACTTC. Translated: CASRGPAETYEQYF.

The chain combines TRBV7-2 with TRBJ1-2; D remains unclear. V dropped 4 bases and J dropped 6 bases, with 12 bases sitting between them. CDR1 is SGHTA and CDR2 is FQGNSA in the germline V gene. The CDR3 loop spans 13 amino acids. CDR3 sequence: CASSSTRANGYTF. CDR3 DNA sequence: TGTGCCAGCAGCTCTACTAGGGCGAATGGCTACACCTTC.

The chain carries TRBV19 and TRBJ1-1, with D perhaps TRBD1 (5 bases). V lost 5 bases, J lost 5 bases, and 18 bases lay in between. CDR3 length: 15 amino acids. CDR1 is LNHDA and CDR2 is SQIVND in the germline V gene (reference sequence). As DNA, the CDR3 is TGTGCCAGTAGTGCGCAACAGGACGGTGGGACTGAAGCTTTCTTT. This translates into CASSAQQDGGTEAFF.

The J gene is TRBJ1-2, the V gene TRBV2; 10 positions match TRBD1. This CDR3 contains 14 residues. Unmatched junction bases numbered 5, after V lost 5 bases and J lost 5 bases. CDR1 and CDR2 (germline): SNHLY, FYNNEI. CDR3 nucleotide sequence: TGTGCCAGCAGTATGGACAGGGGGGGGTATGGCTACACCTTC. Its translation is CASSMDRGGYGYTF.

The chain couples TRBV5-4 to TRBJ1-6; 8 positions match TRBD1. Germline CDR1 and CDR2: SGHNT and YYREEE (reference sequence). The CDR3 has 15 residues. J lost 9 bases, V lost 2 bases, and 7 bases had no gene match. CDR3 bases: TGTGCCAGCAGCTTACCAGGGGGCGTAGGTTCACCCCTCCACTTT. This codes for CASSLPGGVGSPLHF.

J is TRBJ2-1 and V is TRBV9; 8 bases align to TRBD2. The CDR3 contains 16 residues. The V segment lost 0 bases and the J segment 2 bases; nucleotides outside the gene matches: 4. Germline V gene data show CDR1 as SGDLS and CDR2 as YYNGEE. CDR3 in amino acids: CASSVEAGGAYNEQFF. CDR3 coding DNA: TGTGCCAGCAGCGTAGAGGCGGGAGGCGCCTACAATGAGCAGTTCTTC.

Only one count was recorded for this clone. This chain links TRBV5-1 with TRBJ2-3; D might be TRBD2 (6 bases). V lost 6 bases and J lost 3, with 17 bases in between. Germline CDR1 and CDR2: SGHRS and YFSETQ. The CDR3 length is 15 residues. CDR3 in amino acids: CASNRNSGATDTQYF. The CDR3 nucleotides are TGCGCCAGCAACCGAAATAGCGGAGCGACAGATACGCAGTATTTT. The full variable domain, in which reference TRBV5-1 and TRBJ2-3 provide the parts outside the CDR3, is KAGVTQTPRYLIKTRGQQVTLSCSPISGHRSVSWYQQTPGQGLQFLFEYFSETQRNKGNFPGRFSGRQFSNSRSEMNVSTLELGDSALYLCASNRNSGATDTQYFGPGTRLTVL.

V usage is TRBV6-5 and J usage is TRBJ1-2; D is unclear. The CDR3 totals 12 residues. Per the germline V gene, CDR1 is MNHEY and CDR2 is SVGAGI. Trimming took 6 bases from V and 2 from J, leaving 7 bases between them. As DNA, the CDR3 is TGTGCCAGCAGCAATGGCAACTATGGCTACACCTTC. Amino acids: CASSNGNYGYTF.

This clone was seen once. The rearrangement joins TRBV24-1 to TRBJ1-2; D is ambiguous. Trimming took off 3 bases at V and 7 bases at J, with 17 bases between the two ends. Germline CDR1 and CDR2: KGHDR and SFDVKD. The CDR3 sequence is 15 residues long. The CDR3 region is CATSDPIDGSGGYTF. Here the CDR3 DNA reads TGTGCCACCAGTGATCCGATAGACGGGTCCGGTGGCTACACCTTC.

The chain links TRBV27 to TRBJ2-1, with 7 bases lining up with TRBD1. Unmatched junction bases numbered 5, after V lost 6 bases and J lost 0 bases. CDR3 length: 15 amino acids. The germline CDR1 and CDR2 sequences are MNHEY and SMNVEV (reference sequence). The CDR3 is CASSTTGISYNEQFF. CDR3 bases: TGTGCCAGCAGCACGACAGGGATCTCCTACAATGAGCAGTTCTTC.